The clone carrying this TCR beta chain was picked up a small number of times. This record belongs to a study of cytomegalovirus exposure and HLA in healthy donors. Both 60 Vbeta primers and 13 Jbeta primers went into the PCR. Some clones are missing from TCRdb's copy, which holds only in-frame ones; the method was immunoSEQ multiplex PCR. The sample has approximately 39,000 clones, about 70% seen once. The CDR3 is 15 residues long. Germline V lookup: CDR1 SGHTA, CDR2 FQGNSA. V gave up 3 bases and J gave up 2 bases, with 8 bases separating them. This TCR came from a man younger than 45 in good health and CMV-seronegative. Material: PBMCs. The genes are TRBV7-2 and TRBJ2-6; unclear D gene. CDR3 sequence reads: CASSFLETGANVLTF. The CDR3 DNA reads TGTGCCAGCAGCTTCCTGGAGACTGGGGCCAACGTCCTGACTTTC.